This T cell receptor (beta chain) was recorded in a study of blood T cell repertoires in COVID-19. Study-level background: Sources were T cells, B-cell-depleted T cells, or PBMCs; the material itself was cDNA or gDNA.

Germline V gene lookup returns CDR1 SGHAT and CDR2 FQNNGV. The CDR3 extends over 13 amino acids. V gave up 5 bases and J gave up 7 bases; unmatched junction bases: 6. In the original analysis: Estimation of nucleated cell counts relied on the amplification of reference gene primers. This table comes from immunoSEQ multiplex PCR, and its TCRdb copy is limited to in-frame clones, with some not included. V and J calls and clone size come straight from that table; D and trimming were deduced from the DNA. The sample lists roughly 38,000 clones; under 90% were seen once. The V and J genes are TRBV11-2 and TRBJ1-2; 8 bases match TRBD1. The sample consisted of peripheral blood. The receptor comes from a man in his sixties or seventies with acute or convalescent COVID-19. Here the CDR3 reads CASSPGTGGGYTF. The CDR3 DNA sequence: TGTGCCAGCAGCCCCGGGACAGGAGGTGGCTACACCTTC.